This T cell receptor beta chain was captured by sequencing in a study of spatial heterogeneity in lung cancer. General study points: Estimated coverage of tumor T cells was around 6.9% for alpha and about 13% for beta chains. Intratumoral expanded alpha and beta TCR counts were found to track tumor mutation counts.

Documented time point: sample taken at primary tumor resection. Samples came from 72 TRACERx patients with untreated early-stage lung cancer. No cells were sorted before sequencing. The whole RNA sequenced was extracted from tumor, nontumor lung or frozen PBMC. Notes on this clonotype: What it binds is unknown. Being one base from a much bigger clone, this may be a read error. This beta chain came through as a stray read in a library set up for alpha chains, and its size says little.

TCRdb redid the calling of the 5' RACE reads with MiXCR, one entry per CDR3 protein. The table lists approximately 13,000 distinct CDR3 sequences, approximately 5.5% of them singletons. V was pared by 6 bases and J by 3 bases, with 6 bases between. Germline-derived CDR1 and CDR2 are MDHEN and SYDVKM. The CDR3 spans 11 residues. The receptor was derived from a male donor with early-stage non-small cell lung cancer. The V call is TRBV28, the J call TRBJ2-7, with no clear D. The sequences come from lung tumor tissue, collected at surgery. The CDR3 protein is CASSENYEQYF. CDR3 bases: TGTGCCAGCAGCGAGAACTACGAGCAGTACTTC.